A single sample gave rise to the 20 T cell receptor beta chains below, sequenced in a study of T cells of healthy individuals. MiXCR, run by TCRdb on the 5' RACE reads, gives a single entry per CDR3 protein. The data hold around 53,000 distinct CDR3 sequences, with roughly 15% observed a single time. All receptors come from a human donor in good health.

This clonotype was seen at least ten times. The rearrangement links TRBV7-2 to TRBJ2-7; 10 bases align to TRBD2. This CDR3 is 18 amino acids long. Germline loops: CDR1 SGHTA, CDR2 FQGNSA. With V trimmed by 0 bases and J by 5 bases, 13 bases remained unmatched. The CDR3 DNA reads as TGTGCCAGCAGCTTAGCACGGGTTAGCGGGGGGATCTCACACGAGCAGTACTTC. Translation gives CASSLARVSGGISHEQYF.

This chain uses TRBV10-3 with TRBJ2-3, with D possibly being TRBD1 (5 bases). CDR1 is ENHRY, CDR2 SYGVKD, per germline. V dropped 4 bases and J dropped 4 bases, with 9 bases sitting between them. This CDR3 is 13 amino acids long. The DNA of the CDR3 is TGTGCCATCAGTGCGCAGGGCGCAGATACGCAGTATTTT. Its translation is CAISAQGADTQYF.

This clonotype was observed at least ten times. The V call is TRBV11-3, the J call TRBJ2-2; no clear D gene. V gave up 2 bases and J gave up 0 bases, with 4 bases separating them. The CDR3 has 14 residues. Germline assignment: CDR1 SGHNT and CDR2 YENEEA. The CDR3 nucleotides are TGTGCCAGCAGCTTACGTACGAACACCGGGGAGCTGTTTTTT. Translated: CASSLRTNTGELFF. The variable domain in full, completed from reference TRBV11-3 and TRBJ2-2, reads EAGVVQSPRYKIIEKKQPVAFWCNPISGHNTLYWYLQNLGQGPELLIRYENEEAVDDSQLPKDRFSAERLKGVDSTLKIQPAELGDSAVYLCASSLRTNTGELFFGEGSRLTVL.

This clonotype was seen many times. The chain uses TRBV3-1 and TRBJ2-4; 10 nucleotides align to TRBD1. The CDR3 is 15 amino acids. J gave up 9 bases and V 1 base, and 6 bases lay outside the gene matches. In germline, CDR1 is LGHDT, CDR2 YNNKEL (reference sequence). The CDR3 bases are TGTGCCAGCAGCCAAGCCGGGACAGGGGAGGGCATTCAGTACTTC. As protein: CASSQAGTGEGIQYF.

The chain uses TRBV5-1 and TRBJ2-7; D is ambiguous. V lost 4 bases to trimming and J lost 3 bases, with 11 bases between them. Germline CDR1 reads SGHRS; CDR2 reads YFSETQ. CDR3 length equals 13 residues. Here the CDR3 reads CASSPLSDYEQYF. In nucleotides, the CDR3 is TGCGCCAGCAGCCCTCTATCAGACTACGAGCAGTACTTC.

This clonotype was seen at least ten times. This chain connects TRBV29-1 to TRBJ2-3; TRBD1 matches at 7 bases. The CDR3 covers 13 residues. J was trimmed by 3 bases and V by 6 bases; bases with no gene match: 6. Germline loops: CDR1 SQVTM, CDR2 ANQGSEA. The CDR3 here is CSVRQGGTDTQYF. The CDR3 nucleotides are TGCAGCGTAAGACAGGGCGGGACAGATACGCAGTATTTT.

This clonotype turned up a few times. The chain recombines TRBV6-2 or TRBV6-3 with TRBJ2-7, with TRBD1 matching over 9 bases. The CDR3 runs 13 residues. Germline V CDR1 and CDR2: MNHEY, SVGEGT. The junction had 6 bases not matched to a gene; V was cut back by 6 bases and J by 6 bases. CDR3 nucleotides: TGTGCCAGCAGCCTCGGGACAGGGTCCGAGCAGTACTTC. As protein: CASSLGTGSEQYF.

This clonotype occurred a few times. The chain uses TRBV20-1 and TRBJ2-1, with D hard to call. The germline V and J ends were trimmed by 3 bases and 8 bases, with 2 bases remaining between them. Looked up from germline, CDR1 is DFQATT and CDR2 is SNEGSKA (reference sequence). The CDR3 length is 9 residues. CDR3 region: CSASDEQFF. The CDR3 DNA is TGCAGTGCTAGCGATGAGCAGTTCTTC.

This clonotype came up many times. DNA of the CDR3: TGCAGCGTTGAATTTAGGTGGTCTAGCGGGGGGGGGGAGCAGTTCTTC. It encodes CSVEFRWSSGGGEQFF. The chain links TRBV29-1 to TRBJ2-1, with TRBD2 identical over 12 bases. The CDR3 runs to 16 residues. The trim removed 2 bases at V and 10 bases at J, leaving 12 bases unmatched. The V gene's germline CDR1 is SQVTM and CDR2 ANQGSEA.

Ten or more counts support this clonotype. This chain joins TRBV5-5 and TRBJ1-2; D remains unclear. V lost 4 bases, J lost 2 bases, and 9 bases lay in between. The CDR3 has 13 residues. CDR1 and CDR2 from the germline V gene are SGHKS and YYEKEE (reference sequence). The CDR3: CASSPDLNYGYTF. CDR3 bases: TGTGCCAGCAGCCCAGACTTGAACTATGGCTACACCTTC.

This clonotype was detected only a few times. V gene TRBV6-2 or TRBV6-3 combines with J gene TRBJ2-2; no clear D gene. From germline, CDR1 is MNHEY and CDR2 SVGEGT. CDR3 length: 14 residues. The germline V and J ends were trimmed by 2 bases and 3 bases, with 7 bases remaining between them. CDR3 loop: CASSYTLDTGELFF. CDR3 in DNA: TGTGCCAGCAGTTACACCCTGGACACCGGGGAGCTGTTTTTT.

This rearrangement joins TRBV5-6 to TRBJ2-3; TRBD1 matches at 9 bases. The CDR3 has 15 amino acids. J was trimmed by 4 bases and V by 4 bases; bases with no gene match: 7. Germline assignment: CDR1 SGHDT and CDR2 YYEEEE. The CDR3, as DNA: TGTGCCAGCAGCCAGGGACAGGGATTTTCAGATACGCAGTATTTT. Translated, it gives CASSQGQGFSDTQYF.

This clonotype has at least ten counts. This rearrangement joins TRBV7-2 to TRBJ2-7; 8 nucleotides line up with TRBD2. Trimming took 5 bases from V and 2 from J; bases not matched to a gene: 8. The CDR3 has 15 residues. Germline V gives CDR1 SGHTA, CDR2 FQGNSA. DNA of the CDR3: TGTGCCAGCAGCCCGGGGGGGCAACAGGCCTACGAGCAGTACTTC. It is translated as CASSPGGQQAYEQYF.

In this sample, this clonotype turned up many times. This chain links TRBV20-1 with TRBJ1-2; TRBD1 aligns across 7 bases. The germline gives CDR1 DFQATT, CDR2 SNEGSKA (reference sequence). The CDR3 sequence is 15 residues long. Trimming took 0 bases from V and 0 from J; bases not matched to a gene: 4. The CDR3 sequence: CSARDPTGSNYGYTF. CDR3 sequence (DNA): TGCAGTGCTAGAGACCCGACAGGGTCTAACTATGGCTACACCTTC.

The V gene is TRBV6-6, the J gene TRBJ2-7; TRBD1 might be the D (5 bases). Germline assignment: CDR1 MNHNY and CDR2 SVGAGI (reference sequence). The CDR3 extends over 12 amino acids. V lost 8 bases and J lost 4, with 12 bases in between. The CDR3 nucleotides are TGTGCCAGCTCCAAGGGGCAATACGAGCAGTACTTC. As protein: CASSKGQYEQYF.

The J gene is TRBJ2-1, the V gene TRBV20-1, with 15 positions matching TRBD2. The CDR3 has 14 residues. Germline loops: CDR1 DFQATT, CDR2 SNEGSKA (reference sequence). V was pared by 4 bases and J by 12 bases, with 7 bases of the junction left unmatched. This chain's CDR3 is CSATPGLAGGGQFF. CDR3 nucleotides: TGCAGTGCTACGCCGGGACTAGCGGGAGGCGGGCAGTTCTTC.

The chain has TRBV5-1 and TRBJ2-4; weak D call: TRBD1 (6 bases). This CDR3 has 16 residues. The germline V and J ends were trimmed by 4 bases and 0 bases, with 14 bases remaining between them. CDR1 and CDR2 (germline): SGHRS, YFSETQ. The CDR3 sequence: CASSIGQTLAKNIQYF. CDR3 nucleotide sequence: TGCGCCAGCAGCATCGGACAGACTCTAGCCAAAAACATTCAGTACTTC.

This clonotype was seen repeatedly, ten times or more. In nucleotides, the CDR3 is TGTGCCAGCAGGGCTCCCGGGACAGGGATTCGGTACACCTTC. This translates into CASRAPGTGIRYTF. The V call is TRBV6-5, the J call TRBJ1-2; TRBD1 agrees at 9 bases. This CDR3 comprises 14 residues. V shed 6 bases and J 11 bases; nucleotides not matched to a gene: 13. CDR1 and CDR2 from the germline V gene are MNHEY and SVGAGI.

This clonotype showed up just a few times. The chain employs TRBV11-3 and TRBJ2-1; 11 bases are a match to TRBD2. The germline V gene encodes CDR1 SGHNT and CDR2 YENEEA. The CDR3 consists of 17 residues. The junction had 10 bases not matched to a gene; V was cut back by 0 bases and J by 9 bases. The CDR3 bases are TGTGCCAGCAGCTTAGAAACGCTAGCGGGAGGATCGACTGAGCAGTTCTTC. Encoded protein: CASSLETLAGGSTEQFF.

This clonotype showed up many times. The V gene is TRBV29-1, the J gene TRBJ1-3; no reliable D call. Germline V gene data show CDR1 as SQVTM and CDR2 as ANQGSEA. The ends were cut back, 7 bases at V and 8 bases at J, with 9 bases in the middle. The CDR3 contains 10 residues. In DNA form, the CDR3 reads TGCAGCGCCCTGGAAGACACCATATATTTT. It specifies CSALEDTIYF. The full variable domain, in which reference TRBV29-1 and TRBJ1-3 provide the parts outside the CDR3, is SAVISQKPSRDICQRGTSLTIQCQVDSQVTMMFWYRQQPGQSLTLIATANQGSEATYESGFVIDKFPISRPNLTFSTLTVSNMSPEDSSIYLCSALEDTIYFGEGSWLTVV.